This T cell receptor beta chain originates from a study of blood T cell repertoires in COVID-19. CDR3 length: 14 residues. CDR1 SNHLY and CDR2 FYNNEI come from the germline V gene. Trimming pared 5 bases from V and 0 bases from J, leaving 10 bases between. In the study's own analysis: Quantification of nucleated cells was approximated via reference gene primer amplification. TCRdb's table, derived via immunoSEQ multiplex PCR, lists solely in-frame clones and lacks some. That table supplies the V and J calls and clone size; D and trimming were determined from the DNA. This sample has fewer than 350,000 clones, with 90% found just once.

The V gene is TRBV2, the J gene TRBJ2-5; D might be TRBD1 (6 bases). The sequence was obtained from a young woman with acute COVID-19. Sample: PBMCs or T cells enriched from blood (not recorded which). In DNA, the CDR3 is TGTGCCAGCAGTTTAACAGGGTACCAAGAGACCCAGTACTTC. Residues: CASSLTGYQETQYF.